These T cell receptor beta chains were read from a single sample in a study of T cell repertoires in cytomegalovirus infection. These receptors' antigens are unknown. A single record per CDR3 protein comes from TCRdb applying MiXCR to the reads. This table holds some 800,000 distinct CDR3 sequences, roughly 28% found once. Specimen: cultured CD8+ T cells from PBMCs, collected from culture after CMV antigen stimulation. These receptors were taken from a human donor in good health (CMV status not recorded). Some clones in this sample may be carry-over from other donors' samples. The CDR3 runs from the conserved cysteine through the conserved F or W. D genes are given only for firm matches. The size of a clone is reported for some rows only, either as once, few or many, or as a class for expanded clones.

d_gene,v_gene,abundance,j_gene,CDR3aa,CDR3nt
TRBD1,TRBV11-2,.,TRBJ2-5,CASSSTRPGGETQYF,TGTGCCAGCAGCTCCACGAGGCCAGGGGGAGAGACCCAGTACTTC
.,TRBV7-6,many,TRBJ1-3,CASSSNLGNTIYF,TGTGCCAGCAGCTCAAACCTTGGAAACACCATATATTTT
TRBD2,TRBV3-1,.,TRBJ2-7,CASSQEIAGYEQYF,TGTGCCAGCAGCCAGGAGATAGCGGGGTACGAGCAGTACTTC
.,TRBV6-6,.,TRBJ2-3,CASSYSDSPNTDTQYF,TGTGCCAGCAGTTACTCGGACAGTCCTAATACAGATACGCAGTATTTT
TRBD2,TRBV6-6,.,TRBJ2-7,CASSYSPTSGGPSYEQYF,TGTGCCAGCAGTTACTCCCCGACTAGCGGGGGGCCATCCTACGAGCAGTACTTC
TRBD1,TRBV7-9,.,TRBJ1-6,CASSSGQGLYNSPLHF,TGTGCCAGCAGCTCAGGACAGGGCCTCTATAATTCACCCCTCCACTTT
TRBD1,TRBV7-9,few,TRBJ1-4,CASSSAQGVYEKLFF,TGTGCCAGCAGCTCGGCACAGGGGGTTTATGAAAAACTGTTTTTT
.,TRBV24-1,few,TRBJ1-5,CATSDSGGGYQPQHF,TGTGCCACCAGTGATTCCGGGGGGGGGTATCAGCCCCAGCATTTT
.,TRBV27,.,TRBJ1-4,CASSPVGEYEKLFF,TGTGCCAGCAGCCCAGTAGGAGAGTATGAAAAACTGTTTTTT
.,TRBV24-1,.,TRBJ2-3,CATSEVAESTDTQYF,TGTGCCACCAGTGAGGTAGCGGAAAGCACAGATACGCAGTATTTT
.,TRBV19,.,TRBJ1-3,CASSILPAASGPSGNTIYF,TGTGCCAGTAGTATTTTACCCGCAGCGAGCGGACCTTCTGGAAACACCATATATTTT
.,TRBV7-2,many,TRBJ2-5,CASSSHGRTQETQYF,TGTGCCAGCAGCTCTCATGGACGGACCCAAGAGACCCAGTACTTC
TRBD1,TRBV7-8,many,TRBJ2-1,CASSLTGGSGNEQFF,TGTGCCAGCAGCCTTACAGGGGGCAGTGGCAATGAGCAGTTCTTC
TRBD1,TRBV2,many,TRBJ1-2,CAIVRRGRPAGGYTF,TGTGCCATCGTCCGCAGGGGGCGCCCCGCTGGAGGCTACACCTTC